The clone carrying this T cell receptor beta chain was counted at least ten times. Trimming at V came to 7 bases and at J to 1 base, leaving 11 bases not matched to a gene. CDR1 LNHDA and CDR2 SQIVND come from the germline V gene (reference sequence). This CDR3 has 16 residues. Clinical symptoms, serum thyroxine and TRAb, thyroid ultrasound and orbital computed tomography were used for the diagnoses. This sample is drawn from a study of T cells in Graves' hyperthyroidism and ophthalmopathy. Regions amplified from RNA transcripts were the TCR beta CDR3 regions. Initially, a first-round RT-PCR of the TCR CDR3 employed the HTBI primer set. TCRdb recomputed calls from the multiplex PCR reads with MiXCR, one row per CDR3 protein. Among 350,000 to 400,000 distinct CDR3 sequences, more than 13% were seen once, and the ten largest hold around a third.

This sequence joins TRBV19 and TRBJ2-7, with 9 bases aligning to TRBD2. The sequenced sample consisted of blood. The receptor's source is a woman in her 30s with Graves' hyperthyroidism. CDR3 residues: CASTYAGLAGSYEQYF. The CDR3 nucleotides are TGTGCCAGTACCTACGCGGGGCTAGCGGGATCCTACGAGCAGTACTTC.